The rows below give T cell receptor beta chains drawn from one sample of a study of low-dose radiotherapy and immunotherapy resistance in tumors. Each CDR3 protein is one row after TCRdb ran MiXCR on the reads. The table lists around 76,000 distinct CDR3 sequences, about a third of them singletons, with 8.5% to 14% in the top ten. This material consisted of PBMCs, taken before treatment. These receptors were obtained from a female donor with ovarian cancer. The CDR3 runs from the conserved cysteine through the conserved F or W. The D gene is left open where the match is weak. Size is stated for part of the rows, as once, few or many counts, or as a class when the clone is expanded.

J,size,V,D,DNA,CDR3
TRBJ2-3,-,TRBV10-3,-,TGTGCCTCCATAACGGGGGAATCGGGGAGCACAGATACGCAGTATTTT,CASITGESGSTDTQYF
TRBJ2-7,once,TRBV3-1,-,TGTGCCAGCAGCATCCGAGAAGAGCAGTACTTC,CASSIREEQYF
TRBJ1-1,-,TRBV11-3,-,TGTGCCAGCAGCTTACGTGGGCCGGGGACTGAAGCTTTCTTT,CASSLRGPGTEAFF
TRBJ1-2,many,TRBV7-2,-,TGTGCCAGCAGCTTAGCGGCGATCGCTGGCTACACCTTC,CASSLAAIAGYTF
TRBJ2-3,medium-sized,TRBV28,-,TGTGCCAGCAGGCATGAGCGTGGCACAGATACGCAGTATTTT,CASRHERGTDTQYF
TRBJ2-5,few,TRBV7-2,TRBD1,TGTGCCAGCAGCGCCTGGGACAGGACAGAGACCCAGTACTTC,CASSAWDRTETQYF
TRBJ2-7,many,TRBV12-3/TRBV12-4,-,TGTGCCAGCAGTTTACATCAGGCAGGGCGTGGGGAGCAGTACTTC,CASSLHQAGRGEQYF
TRBJ1-2,-,TRBV9,TRBD1,TGTGCCAGCAGCGCCACACAGGGGGCCTCTGGCTACACCTTC,CASSATQGASGYTF
TRBJ2-7,many,TRBV5-5,-,TGTGCCAGCAGCTTAAACGGCTACGAGCAGTACTTC,CASSLNGYEQYF
TRBJ1-1,-,TRBV5-1,-,TGCGCCAGCAGCTTTTCCTCGGCGGGGAACACTGAAGCTTTCTTT,CASSFSSAGNTEAFF
TRBJ2-4,many,TRBV28,TRBD1,TGTGCCAGCAAACCGAGGGACAGGGACATTCAGTACTTC,CASKPRDRDIQYF
TRBJ1-1,many,TRBV2,TRBD1,TGTGCCAGCAGTGTATCGGGGACAGGCGGCACTGAAGCTTTCTTT,CASSVSGTGGTEAFF
TRBJ2-7,many,TRBV5-6,-,TGTGCCAGCAGCTTTAGAGGGGCTTTTAACTACGAGCAGTACTTC,CASSFRGAFNYEQYF
TRBJ2-4,many,TRBV6-1,-,TGTGCCAGCAGGGGGATAGTGACCAAAAACATTCAGTACTTC,CASRGIVTKNIQYF
TRBJ1-2,many,TRBV20-1,-,TGCAGTGCTAGAGAGACAGACAACTATGGCTACACCTTC,CSARETDNYGYTF
TRBJ2-1,many,TRBV7-3,-,TGTGCCAGCAGCTTACAGGGTCCCTCCTACAATGAGCAGTTCTTC,CASSLQGPSYNEQFF
TRBJ2-7,-,TRBV3-1,-,TGTGCCAGCAGCCAAGATCATCTCTCCTACGAGCAGTACTTC,CASSQDHLSYEQYF
TRBJ2-1,many,TRBV7-8,-,TGTGCCAGCAGCTTACCCAGTTACAATGAGCAGTTCTTC,CASSLPSYNEQFF